This T cell receptor (beta chain) is drawn from a study of blood T cell repertoires in COVID-19. The overall study: Material from acute and convalescent COVID-19 was sourced from the United States, Italy and Spain. Sample material is recorded as cDNA or gDNA derived from T cells, B-cell-depleted T cells, or PBMCs.

Enrollment of patients from Seattle took place during active infection, with longitudinal follow-up. Per the original data handling: Amplification of reference gene primers was used by the study to estimate nucleated cell counts. The assay was immunoSEQ multiplex PCR, and TCRdb's table has in-frame clones only and misses some. V and J calls plus clone size are reproduced from that table; the DNA served to infer D and trimming. This sample carries 250,000 or so clones, approximately 90% of them seen once, and the ten largest clones take about 5.9%. Per the germline V gene, CDR1 is SGHNT and CDR2 is YYREEE (reference sequence). Unmatched junction bases numbered 5, after V lost 4 bases and J lost 9 bases. This CDR3 is built from 14 residues.

The receptor comes from a woman aged 25 to 39 with COVID-19, enrolled during active disease. The sample was peripheral blood. The V call is TRBV5-4, the J call TRBJ2-1, with 12 bases that match TRBD2. In nucleotides, the CDR3 is TGTGCCAGCAGCCCCTCTAGCGGGAGGGGTGAGCAGTTCTTC. This encodes CASSPSSGRGEQFF.